This is a list of T cell receptor beta chains from one sample in a study of blood T cells in healthy people across ages. Each CDR3 protein is one row after TCRdb ran MiXCR on the 5' RACE reads. Of approximately 810,000 distinct CDR3 sequences in the sample, 29% are singletons; the top ten hold approximately 15%. Source material: blood. These receptors were taken from a woman of 80 years or more in good health. The CDR3 runs from the conserved cysteine through the conserved F or W. The D gene is left open where the match is weak. A row's size may be missing; if present it is once, few, many or a size class.

abundance	v_gene	j_gene	d_gene	CDR3aa	CDR3nt
few	TRBV5-1	TRBJ1-1	.	CASRYTDRENTEAFF	TGCGCCAGCAGATATACCGACAGAGAGAACACTGAAGCTTTCTTT
many	TRBV6-2/TRBV6-3	TRBJ1-1	TRBD1	CASSYSDRGQNTEAFF	TGTGCCAGCAGTTACTCGGACAGGGGACAGAACACTGAAGCTTTCTTT
few	TRBV29-1	TRBJ1-4	.	CSAGLSTSGEKLFF	TGCAGCGCCGGACTTAGTACATCGGGTGAAAAACTGTTTTTT
few	TRBV12-3/TRBV12-4	TRBJ1-3	TRBD1	CASSSRQGSGNTIYF	TGTGCCAGCAGTTCCCGACAGGGGTCTGGAAACACCATATATTTT
.	TRBV18	TRBJ1-2	TRBD1	CASSPRTGEKNGYTF	TGTGCCAGCTCACCCCGGACAGGGGAAAAGAATGGCTACACCTTC
many	TRBV27	TRBJ2-7	TRBD1	CASSFHDRENGEQYF	TGTGCCAGCAGTTTCCACGACAGGGAAAATGGGGAGCAGTACTTC
few	TRBV7-8	TRBJ1-1	.	CASSSFVGTEAFF	TGTGCCAGCAGCTCTTTTGTGGGCACTGAAGCTTTCTTT
once	TRBV20-1	TRBJ2-1	TRBD2	CSASGAIRLADNEQFF	TGCAGTGCTAGTGGGGCAATTCGTCTAGCGGACAATGAGCAGTTCTTC
few	TRBV7-2	TRBJ2-7	.	CASSARGQRSYEQYF	TGTGCCAGCAGCGCCCGAGGACAGCGCTCCTACGAGCAGTACTTC
.	TRBV4-2	TRBJ2-2	.	CASSQAWSLSDTGELFF	TGTGCCAGCAGCCAAGCATGGAGTCTTTCGGACACCGGGGAGCTGTTTTTT
.	TRBV7-2	TRBJ2-3	.	CASSFAGFADTQYF	TGTGCCAGCAGCTTTGCGGGTTTCGCAGATACGCAGTATTTT
.	TRBV5-1	TRBJ1-4	.	CASKGSGDEKLFF	TGCGCCAGCAAGGGGAGTGGAGATGAAAAACTGTTTTTT
.	TRBV21-1	TRBJ2-7	.	CASSKVGWGDNSYEQYF	TGTGCCAGCAGCAAAGTCGGGTGGGGGGACAACTCCTACGAGCAGTACTTC
.	TRBV20-1	TRBJ2-7	TRBD2	CSAREISGGPLGEQYF	TGCAGTGCTAGAGAGATTAGCGGGGGGCCATTAGGAGAGCAGTACTTC
.	TRBV6-5	TRBJ2-1	TRBD2	CASSYSIGSGSNEQFF	TGTGCCAGCAGTTACTCGATAGGTAGCGGGAGTAATGAGCAGTTCTTC
.	TRBV4-3	TRBJ1-5	.	CASSQEATGKTQPQHF	TGCGCCAGCAGCCAAGAAGCAACAGGGAAGACTCAGCCCCAGCATTTT
.	TRBV20-1	TRBJ2-7	.	CSASHLASYEQYF	TGCAGTGCTAGTCACCTAGCGTCGTACGAGCAGTACTTC
many	TRBV7-2	TRBJ2-7	.	CASSQWVSKEQYF	TGTGCCAGCAGCCAGTGGGTCAGTAAGGAGCAGTACTTC
many	TRBV11-2	TRBJ2-3	.	CASRGGGRDTDTQYF	TGTGCCAGCAGGGGTGGTGGTAGGGATACAGATACGCAGTATTTT
many	TRBV6-2/TRBV6-3	TRBJ2-7	TRBD1	CASRRTGTNSYEQYF	TGTGCCAGCAGACGGACAGGCACCAACTCCTACGAGCAGTACTTC
few	TRBV18	TRBJ1-1	TRBD1	CASSASYRGSGLEAFF	TGTGCCAGCTCAGCCTCCTACAGGGGTTCGGGCCTTGAAGCTTTCTTT
.	TRBV6-2/TRBV6-3	TRBJ2-3	TRBD1	CTSRRTGLTDTQYF	TGTACCAGCAGGAGGACAGGGTTAACAGATACGCAGTATTTT
.	TRBV12-3/TRBV12-4	TRBJ2-2	.	CASGSRGANTGELFF	TGTGCCAGCGGATCCAGGGGCGCGAACACCGGGGAGCTGTTTTTT
.	TRBV25-1	TRBJ1-2	.	CASSPVGGSGYTF	TGTGCCAGCAGTCCGGTGGGGGGCAGCGGCTACACCTTC
.	TRBV7-9	TRBJ1-5	.	CASSLAWDGVGPQHF	TGTGCCAGCAGCTTAGCCTGGGACGGGGTGGGGCCCCAGCATTTT
many	TRBV6-5	TRBJ2-3	.	CASRAMATRSTDTQYF	TGTGCCAGCCGTGCGATGGCTACTCGTAGCACAGATACGCAGTATTTT
once	TRBV7-2	TRBJ2-3	.	CASSPWTPRTDTQYF	TGTGCCAGCAGCCCCTGGACACCGCGCACAGATACGCAGTATTTT
.	TRBV6-5	TRBJ1-6	TRBD1	CASRRQGTNSPLHF	TGTGCCAGCAGGAGACAGGGAACAAATTCACCCCTCCACTTT